This T cell receptor (beta chain) was sequenced in a study of blood T cell repertoires in COVID-19. Study processing details: How many nucleated cells were present was estimated from reference gene primer amplification. Method: immunoSEQ multiplex PCR; TCRdb's copy keeps in-frame clones and lacks some. Clonal size and the V and J genes are those of that table, whereas D and trimming came from the DNA. The sample records a few hundred thousand clones, around 84% being singletons. V lost 5 bases and J lost 8, with 18 bases in between. The length of the CDR3 is 15 residues. CDR1 is MDHEN and CDR2 is SYDVKM in the germline V gene.

Sequencing was carried out using PBMCs or T cells enriched from blood (not recorded which). The gene calls are TRBV28 and TRBJ1-4; D gene unclear. This clonotype originated in a woman in her forties or fifties who had recovered from COVID-19. The CDR3 sequence: CASSRAGSREEKLFF. In nucleotides, the CDR3 is TGTGCCAGCAGTCGTGCGGGCAGTAGGGAGGAAAAACTGTTTTTT.